Listed below are T cell receptor beta chains from one sample, sequenced in a study of immune heterogeneity within non-small cell lung tumors. TCRdb processed the multiplex PCR reads anew with MiXCR; each CDR3 protein has one entry. The table shows approximately 21,000 distinct CDR3 sequences, with less than 35% occurring only once. The sample was lung tumor tissue. The receptors were gathered from a middle-aged man with non-small cell lung cancer. Both conserved end residues are part of each CDR3. D genes are given only for firm matches. Clone size is given for some rows only: seen once, a few or many times, or a class if the clone is expanded.

D gene,clone size,J gene,V gene,CDR3 DNA,CDR3 protein
TRBD2,.,TRBJ2-1,TRBV6-1,TGTGCCAGCATAGCGGGAGCTCTATCCTACAATGAGCAGTTCTTC,CASIAGALSYNEQFF
TRBD1,.,TRBJ1-2,TRBV18,TGTGCCAGCTCACCGCGACAGGGGGATCGTAACTATGGCTACACCTTC,CASSPRQGDRNYGYTF
.,medium-sized,TRBJ1-1,TRBV6-1,TGTGCCAGCAGTTATAGTAGACAGTTAAACACTGAAGCTTTCTTT,CASSYSRQLNTEAFF
.,medium-sized,TRBJ2-7,TRBV6-5,TGTGCCAGCAGTTACTCTACTACAAGGGAGCAGTACTTC,CASSYSTTREQYF
.,.,TRBJ2-4,TRBV11-2,TGTGCCAGCAGCTCATCGAGGGGGAACATTCAGTACTTC,CASSSSRGNIQYF
.,.,TRBJ2-5,TRBV7-3,TGTGCCAGCAGCTTAAACGGGGGAGGTGAGACCCAGTACTTC,CASSLNGGGETQYF
TRBD2,many,TRBJ2-1,TRBV20-1,TGCAGTGCTAGAGTCTATAGCGGGAGAGGGGCCTACAATGAGCAGTTCTTC,CSARVYSGRGAYNEQFF
.,many,TRBJ1-2,TRBV20-1,TGCAGTGCTAGAGATCTCGGCGCCTATGGCTACACCTTC,CSARDLGAYGYTF
TRBD1,medium-sized,TRBJ2-3,TRBV20-1,TGCAGTGCTTTCCAGGGGGGCACAGATACGCAGTATTTT,CSAFQGGTDTQYF
TRBD1,.,TRBJ2-5,TRBV4-3,TGCGCCAGCAGCGTAACAGGGGGAGAGACCCAGTACTTC,CASSVTGGETQYF
.,.,TRBJ1-2,TRBV19,TGTGCCAGTAGTAGACGGGACGGAATCTATGGCTACACCTTC,CASSRRDGIYGYTF
.,few,TRBJ1-2,TRBV9,TGTGCCAGCAGCCCAGGGACCGGGGGGGGAGGCTACACCTTC,CASSPGTGGGGYTF
.,.,TRBJ1-2,TRBV6-6,TGTGCCAGCAGTTACCCAGGATCCTATGGCTACACCTTC,CASSYPGSYGYTF
TRBD2,many,TRBJ2-1,TRBV7-9,TGTGCCAGCAGCGCCCTTGTGGCTAGCGGGTACAATGAGCAGTTCTTC,CASSALVASGYNEQFF
.,medium-sized,TRBJ1-2,TRBV28,TGTGCCAGCAGGGGGAACTATGGCTACACCTTC,CASRGNYGYTF
TRBD1,few,TRBJ2-1,TRBV19,TGTGCCAGTAGAAGAATGGGGGACAGGGTGACGGTCAGTGAGCAGTTCTTC,CASRRMGDRVTVSEQFF
.,many,TRBJ2-1,TRBV10-3,TGTGCCATCAGCAAACAGGGAAGCTCCTACAATGAGCAGTTCTTC,CAISKQGSSYNEQFF
.,.,TRBJ2-3,TRBV7-9,TGTGCCAGCAGCTTAGGGGGTAATACGCAGTATTTT,CASSLGGNTQYF
.,.,TRBJ2-6,TRBV5-5,TGTGCCAGCGGGGACTTACGGGGCTCTGGGGCCAACGTCCTGACTTTC,CASGDLRGSGANVLTF
.,.,TRBJ2-7,TRBV18,TGTGCCAGCTCACACGGTAGCTCCTACGAGCAGTACTTC,CASSHGSSYEQYF
.,many,TRBJ1-6,TRBV18,TGTGCCAGCTCACCATTCGAATTTGGGACGGTACATAATTCACCCCTCCACTTT,CASSPFEFGTVHNSPLHF
.,.,TRBJ1-4,TRBV6-5,TGTGCCAGCAGTTACCCCAGGGTGGGGGAAAAACTGTTTTTT,CASSYPRVGEKLFF
.,.,TRBJ1-3,TRBV6-1,TGTGCCAGCAGTTCTGGGATGGCTGGAAACACCATATATTTT,CASSSGMAGNTIYF
.,.,TRBJ1-2,TRBV4-2,TGTGCCAGCAGCCAAGATAGTACAGGGTCTGGCTACACCTTC,CASSQDSTGSGYTF